The clone carrying this T cell receptor beta chain was seen a few times. Its specificity is unknown. TCRdb passed the RT-PCR reads through MiXCR, listing each CDR3 protein once. The sample lists under 850,000 distinct CDR3 sequences, 18% seen once, with about a tenth in the top ten. This sample is part of a study of response to subunit inactivated influenza vaccine. Regarding the study as a whole: Authors suggested that a seasonal influenza vaccination recruits few new T cells each time.

V shed 7 bases, J shed 0 bases, and the junction held 4 bases outside the gene matches. Germline V gives CDR1 MDHEN, CDR2 SYDVKM. CDR3 size: 14 residues. The source was PBMCs from blood, collected approximately 5 days after vaccination. This rearrangement joins TRBV28 to TRBJ1-2; 8 bases fit TRBD1. The sequence was obtained from a man in his fifties or sixties who received an inactivated influenza vaccine. This chain's CDR3 is CASTRTGPNYGYTF. DNA of the CDR3: TGTGCCAGCACCAGGACAGGGCCTAACTATGGCTACACCTTC.